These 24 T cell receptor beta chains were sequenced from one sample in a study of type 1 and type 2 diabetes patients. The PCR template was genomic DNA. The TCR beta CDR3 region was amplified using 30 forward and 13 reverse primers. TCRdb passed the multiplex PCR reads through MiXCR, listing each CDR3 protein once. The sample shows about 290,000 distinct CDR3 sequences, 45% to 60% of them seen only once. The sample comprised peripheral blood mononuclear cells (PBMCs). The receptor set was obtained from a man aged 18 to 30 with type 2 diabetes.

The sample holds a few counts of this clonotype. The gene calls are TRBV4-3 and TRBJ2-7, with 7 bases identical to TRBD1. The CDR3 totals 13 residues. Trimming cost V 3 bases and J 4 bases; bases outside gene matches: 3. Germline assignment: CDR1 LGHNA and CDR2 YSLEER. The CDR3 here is CASSQRDSYEQYF. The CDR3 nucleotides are TGCGCCAGCAGCCAGAGGGACAGTTACGAGCAGTACTTC.

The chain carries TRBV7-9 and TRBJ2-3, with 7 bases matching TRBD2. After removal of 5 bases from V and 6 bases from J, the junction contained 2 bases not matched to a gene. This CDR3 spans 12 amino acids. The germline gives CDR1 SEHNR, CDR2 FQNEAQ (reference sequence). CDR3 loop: CASSQLADTQYF. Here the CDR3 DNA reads TGTGCCAGCAGCCAACTAGCGGATACGCAGTATTTT.

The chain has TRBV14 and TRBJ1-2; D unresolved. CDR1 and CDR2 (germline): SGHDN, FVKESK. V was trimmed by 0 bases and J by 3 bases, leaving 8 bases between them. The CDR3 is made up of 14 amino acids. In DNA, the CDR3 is TGTGCCAGCAGCCAAGAAGGGTGGTACTATGGCTACACCTTC. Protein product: CASSQEGWYYGYTF.

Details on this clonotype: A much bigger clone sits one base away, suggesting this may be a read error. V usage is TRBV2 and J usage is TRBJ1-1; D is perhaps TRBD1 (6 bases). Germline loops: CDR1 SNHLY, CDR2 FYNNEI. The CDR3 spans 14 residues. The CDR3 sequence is CASSEDSLNTEALF. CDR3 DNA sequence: TGTGCCAGCAGTGAGGACAGCCTGAACACTGAAGCTCTCTTT.

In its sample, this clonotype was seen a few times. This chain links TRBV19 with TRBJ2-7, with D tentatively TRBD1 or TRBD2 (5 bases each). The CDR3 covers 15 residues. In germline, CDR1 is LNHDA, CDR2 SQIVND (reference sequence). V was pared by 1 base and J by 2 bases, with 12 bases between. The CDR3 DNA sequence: TGTGCCAGTAGTATAGGTCCAGGGACCCCCTACGAGCAGTACTTC. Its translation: CASSIGPGTPYEQYF.

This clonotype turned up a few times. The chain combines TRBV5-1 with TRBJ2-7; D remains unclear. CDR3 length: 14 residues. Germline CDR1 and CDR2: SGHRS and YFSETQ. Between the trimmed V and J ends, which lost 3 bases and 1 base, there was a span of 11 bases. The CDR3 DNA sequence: TGCGCCAGCAGCTCTTGGGGTCCTTCCTACGAGCAGTACTTC. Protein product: CASSSWGPSYEQYF.

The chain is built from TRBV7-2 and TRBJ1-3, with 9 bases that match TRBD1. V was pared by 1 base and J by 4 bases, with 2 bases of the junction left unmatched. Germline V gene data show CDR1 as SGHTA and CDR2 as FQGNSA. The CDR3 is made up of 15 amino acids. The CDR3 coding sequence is TGTGCCAGCAGCTTAGTTGGGACAGGGGGAAACACCATATATTTT. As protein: CASSLVGTGGNTIYF.

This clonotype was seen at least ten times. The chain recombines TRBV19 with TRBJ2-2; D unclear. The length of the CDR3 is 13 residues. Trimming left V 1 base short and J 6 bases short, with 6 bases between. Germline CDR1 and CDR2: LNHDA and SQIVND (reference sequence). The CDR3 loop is CASSIGGAGELFF. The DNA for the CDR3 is TGTGCCAGTAGTATAGGAGGCGCCGGGGAGCTGTTTTTT.

The CDR3 DNA reads as TGCAGTGCCCCGCGAAGTTGGACGAGCTATGGCTACACCTTC. Its protein is CSAPRSWTSYGYTF. The chain has TRBV20-1 and TRBJ1-2; the D is unclear. CDR1 is DFQATT and CDR2 is SNEGSKA in the germline V gene (reference sequence). This CDR3 has 14 residues. The V gene lost 6 bases and the J gene lost 4 bases, with 18 bases spanning the gap.

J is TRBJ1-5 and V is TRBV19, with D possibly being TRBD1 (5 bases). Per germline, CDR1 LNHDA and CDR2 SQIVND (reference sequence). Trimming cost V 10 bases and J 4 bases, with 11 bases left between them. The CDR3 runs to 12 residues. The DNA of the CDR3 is TGTGCCACTCAGGGACCAAATCAGCCCCAGCATTTT. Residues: CATQGPNQPQHF.

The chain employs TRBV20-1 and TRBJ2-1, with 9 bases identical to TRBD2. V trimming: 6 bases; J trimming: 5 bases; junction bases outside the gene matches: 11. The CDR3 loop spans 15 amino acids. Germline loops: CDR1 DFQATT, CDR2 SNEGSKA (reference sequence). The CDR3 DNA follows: TGCAGTGCCCTTCGAGCGGGGGGATCAGACAATGAGCAGTTCTTC. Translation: CSALRAGGSDNEQFF.

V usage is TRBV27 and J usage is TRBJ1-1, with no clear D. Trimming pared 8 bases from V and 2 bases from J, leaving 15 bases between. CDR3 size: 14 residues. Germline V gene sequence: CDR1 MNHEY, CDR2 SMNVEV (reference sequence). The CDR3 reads CASGALDGNTEAFF. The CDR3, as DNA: TGTGCCAGCGGTGCTCTGGACGGCAACACTGAAGCTTTCTTT.

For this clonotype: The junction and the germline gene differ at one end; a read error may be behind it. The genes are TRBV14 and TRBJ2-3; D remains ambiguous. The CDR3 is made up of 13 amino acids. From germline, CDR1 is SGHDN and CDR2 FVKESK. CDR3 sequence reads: CASSESNLDTQYF. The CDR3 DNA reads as TGCGCCAGCAGTGAGTCGAATTTAGATACGCAGTATTTT.

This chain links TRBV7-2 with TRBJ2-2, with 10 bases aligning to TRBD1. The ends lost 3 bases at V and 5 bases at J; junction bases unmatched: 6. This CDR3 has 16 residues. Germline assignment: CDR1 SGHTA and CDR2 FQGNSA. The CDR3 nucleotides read TGTGCCAGCAGCTTCGACAGGGGGCGCAGAACCGGGGAGCTGTTTTTT. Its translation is CASSFDRGRRTGELFF. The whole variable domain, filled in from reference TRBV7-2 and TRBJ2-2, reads GAGVSQSPSNKVTEKGKDVELRCDPISGHTALYWYRQSLGQGLEFLIYFQGNSAPDKSGLPSDRFSAERTGGSVSTLTIQRTQQEDSAVYLCASSFDRGRRTGELFFGEGSRLTVL.

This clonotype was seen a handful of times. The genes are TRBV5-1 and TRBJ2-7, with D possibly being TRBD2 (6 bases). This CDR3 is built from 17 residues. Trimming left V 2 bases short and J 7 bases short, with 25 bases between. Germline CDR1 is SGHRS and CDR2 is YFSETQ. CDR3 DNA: TGCGCCAGCAGCTTCGGTCCGGTGTCGGTGACTAGTGGAGAGCAGTACTTC. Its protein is CASSFGPVSVTSGEQYF.

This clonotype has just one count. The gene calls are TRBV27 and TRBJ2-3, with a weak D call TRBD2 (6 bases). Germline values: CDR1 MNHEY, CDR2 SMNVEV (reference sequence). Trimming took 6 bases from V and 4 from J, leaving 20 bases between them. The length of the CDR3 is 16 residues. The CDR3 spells CASSQLLGSIPDTQYF. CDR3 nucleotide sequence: TGTGCCAGCAGCCAATTGCTCGGGAGCATCCCAGATACGCAGTATTTT.

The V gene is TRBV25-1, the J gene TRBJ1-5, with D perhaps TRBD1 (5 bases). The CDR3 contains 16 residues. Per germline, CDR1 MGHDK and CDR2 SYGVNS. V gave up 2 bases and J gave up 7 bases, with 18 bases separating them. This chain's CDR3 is CASSEGGGARGQPQHF. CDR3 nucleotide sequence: TGTGCCAGCAGTGAAGGAGGTGGGGCCCGGGGCCAGCCCCAGCATTTT.

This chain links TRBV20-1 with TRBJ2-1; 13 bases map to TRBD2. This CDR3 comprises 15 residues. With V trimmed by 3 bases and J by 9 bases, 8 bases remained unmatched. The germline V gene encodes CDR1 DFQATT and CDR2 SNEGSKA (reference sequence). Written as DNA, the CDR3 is TGCAGTGCTAGCCCCGGGACTAGCGGGGTTATTGAGCAGTTCTTC. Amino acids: CSASPGTSGVIEQFF.

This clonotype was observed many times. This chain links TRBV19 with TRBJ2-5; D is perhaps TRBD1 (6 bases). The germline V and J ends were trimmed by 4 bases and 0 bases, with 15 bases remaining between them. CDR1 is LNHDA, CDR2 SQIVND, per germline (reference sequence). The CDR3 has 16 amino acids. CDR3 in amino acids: CASSTGVDTYQETQYF. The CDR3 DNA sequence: TGTGCCAGTAGTACAGGGGTCGACACCTACCAAGAGACCCAGTACTTC.

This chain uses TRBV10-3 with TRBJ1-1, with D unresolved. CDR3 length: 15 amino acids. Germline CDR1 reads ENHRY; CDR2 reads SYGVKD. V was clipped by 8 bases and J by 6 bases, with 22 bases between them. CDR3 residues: CAILPPGGSVAEAFF. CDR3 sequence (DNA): TGTGCCATCCTTCCCCCAGGTGGATCGGTCGCTGAAGCTTTCTTT.

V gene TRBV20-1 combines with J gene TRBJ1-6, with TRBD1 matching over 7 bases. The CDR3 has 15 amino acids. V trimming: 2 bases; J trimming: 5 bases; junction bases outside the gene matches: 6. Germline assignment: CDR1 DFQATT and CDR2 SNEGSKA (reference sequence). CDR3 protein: CSARKTGTNNSPLHF. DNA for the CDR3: TGCAGTGCTAGAAAGACAGGGACTAATAATTCACCCCTCCACTTT.

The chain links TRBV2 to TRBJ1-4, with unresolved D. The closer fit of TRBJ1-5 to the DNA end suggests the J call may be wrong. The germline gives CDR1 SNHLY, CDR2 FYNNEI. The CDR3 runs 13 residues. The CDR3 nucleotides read TGTGCCAGCGATGGGCCCCAAGACCCGGGACAGCATTTT. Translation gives CASDGPQDPGQHF.

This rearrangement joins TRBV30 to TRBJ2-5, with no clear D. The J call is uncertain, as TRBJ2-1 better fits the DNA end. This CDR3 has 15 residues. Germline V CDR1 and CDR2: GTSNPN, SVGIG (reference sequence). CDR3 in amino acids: CAWTPPSVAYNEQFF. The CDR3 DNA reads TGTGCCTGGACTCCCCCAAGTGTAGCTTACAATGAGCAGTTCTTC.

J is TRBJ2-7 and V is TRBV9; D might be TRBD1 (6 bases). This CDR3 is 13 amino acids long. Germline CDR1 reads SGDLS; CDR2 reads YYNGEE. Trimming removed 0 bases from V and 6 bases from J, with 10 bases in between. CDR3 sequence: CASSVAGQSEQYF. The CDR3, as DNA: TGTGCCAGCAGCGTAGCTGGACAGAGCGAGCAGTACTTC.